What follows is one T cell receptor (beta chain) and its context. Its antigen is as yet unknown. This entry is derived from a study of OX40 agonist ivuxolimab in advanced cancers. For the study at large: Three patients, one with hepatocellular carcinoma and two with cutaneous melanoma, responded partially.

Method: immunoSEQ multiplex PCR; TCRdb's copy keeps in-frame clones and lacks some. The sample has about 64,000 clones, about 85% seen once. Broader study findings: Compared with CD4+, CD8+ T cells on average had more expanded clones. Antigen specificity remained undetermined for the expanded peripheral T cells.

The CDR3 extends over 18 amino acids. V lost 4 bases to trimming and J lost 2 bases; unmatched junction nucleotides: 11. The germline V gene has CDR1 SGHVS and CDR2 FQNEAQ. Here the sequenced sample was CD4+ or CD8+ T cells sorted from blood, taken in a trial of the OX40 agonist ivuxolimab. J is TRBJ2-1 and V is TRBV7-8; TRBD2 agrees at 10 bases. The origin of this receptor is an adult with an advanced solid tumor such as melanoma, head and neck, liver or kidney cancer. The CDR3 spells CASSSASTGTSAYNEQFF. CDR3 coding DNA: TGTGCCAGCAGCTCCGCCTCGACCGGGACTAGCGCCTACAATGAGCAGTTCTTC.